This T cell receptor (beta chain) was recovered during a study of cytomegalovirus exposure and HLA in healthy donors. Study overall: Caucasian-associated ancestry cluster membership applied to about 80% of about 370 genotyped donors.

Germline CDR1 reads SGHTS; CDR2 reads YDEGEE. Losses at the gene ends were 0 bases for V and 5 bases for J; bases not matched to a gene: 3. This CDR3 is 15 amino acids long. Concerning this clone: Antigen specificity is unknown.

Notes on the study in general: Links to common viral pathogens appeared, in a later analysis, for several of the most significant clusters. Owing to their indistinguishability, certain V segments, notably TRBV6-2 and TRBV6-3, were excluded. Rarity characterized most TCR sequences, yet some public TCRs appeared in many donors.

The PCR ran on 60 Vbeta and 13 Jbeta primers. Only in-frame clones appear in the TCRdb table, and some are missing; sequencing was by immunoSEQ multiplex PCR. Of under 200,000 clones in the sample, roughly 76% were seen once. The sequence was collected from a woman in her fifties or sixties in good health and CMV-seronegative. This chain joins TRBV5-8 and TRBJ1-5, with 9 bases aligning to TRBD1. Sequenced: PBMCs. CDR3 protein: CASSLARTGDQPQHF. The CDR3 nucleotides read TGTGCCAGCAGCTTGGCCCGGACAGGGGATCAGCCCCAGCATTTT.